This T cell receptor (beta chain) derives from a study of early T cells in non-severe SARS-CoV-2 infection. Study-wide background: Chains stayed unpaired after sequencing of bulk RNA from unsorted whole blood. Overall study findings and caveats: Database matching using VDJdb favored anti-spike CD8 responses, with private and CD4 specificities left missing.

CDR1 is KGHSH and CDR2 is LQKENI in the germline V gene. V lost 1 base and J 6 bases, leaving 6 bases between the germline ends. This CDR3 region has 12 residues. This clonotype has more than one count but fewer than ten. Antigen unknown. Attachment of unique molecular identifiers was made to individual cDNA molecules. TCRdb re-called the 5' RACE reads with MiXCR, one entry per CDR3 protein. Of 42,000 or so distinct CDR3 sequences listed, about 6% are singletons. The TCR originated in an adult who was a healthcare worker with PCR-confirmed SARS-CoV-2 infection or an uninfected control (not recorded which). J is TRBJ1-1 and V is TRBV18; D might be TRBD1 (6 bases). The sequencing here drew on whole blood, taken at baseline. The CDR3 DNA sequence: TGTGCCAGCTCACCACAGGGGGCTGAAGCTTTCTTT. The encoded protein is CASSPQGAEAFF.